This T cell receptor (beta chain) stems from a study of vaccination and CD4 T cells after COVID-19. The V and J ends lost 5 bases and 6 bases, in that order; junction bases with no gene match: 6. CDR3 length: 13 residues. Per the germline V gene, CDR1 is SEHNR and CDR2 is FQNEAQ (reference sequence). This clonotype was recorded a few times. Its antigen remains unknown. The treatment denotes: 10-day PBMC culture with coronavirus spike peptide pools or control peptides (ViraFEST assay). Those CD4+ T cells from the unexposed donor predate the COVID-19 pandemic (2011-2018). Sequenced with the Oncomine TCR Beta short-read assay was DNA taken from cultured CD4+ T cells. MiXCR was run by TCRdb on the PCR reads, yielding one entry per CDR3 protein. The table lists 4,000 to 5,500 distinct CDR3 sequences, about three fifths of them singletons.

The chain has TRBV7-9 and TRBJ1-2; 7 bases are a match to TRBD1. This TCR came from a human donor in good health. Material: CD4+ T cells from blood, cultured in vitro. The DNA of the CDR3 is TGTGCCAGCAGCCATAATACAGGGGATGGCTACACCTTC. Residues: CASSHNTGDGYTF.